This T cell receptor (beta chain) was sequenced for a study of T cell repertoires in aging, cancer and after chemotherapy. Study information: Chronic lymphocytic leukemia patients on fludarabine- or bendamustine-based regimens gave paired samples before and after chemotherapy. Approximately 10 million TCR reads were in the whole dataset. Study-wide results and caveats: Rebound thymic output was suggested by rising median generation probability during chemotherapy in each cancer cohort.

Concerning this clonotype itself: The target antigen is unknown.

TRB rearrangements spanning V, D and J were amplified using mixed TRB-A/B primers. TCRdb used MiXCR to reprocess the multiplex PCR reads, holding one entry per CDR3 protein. Of about 4,500 distinct CDR3 sequences listed, over 25% are singletons. Amplification of TCR beta used genomic DNA extracted from peripheral blood. V was clipped by 5 bases and J by 5 bases; unmatched bases: 9. The CDR3 covers 15 residues. Sequencing was carried out using blood. This clonotype was sampled from a human donor with a blood cancer. The V and J genes are TRBV12-3 or TRBV12-4 and TRBJ1-2; 9 bases align to TRBD1. The CDR3 nucleotides read TGTGCCAGCAGTGTGACAGGGGGGACATGGTATGGCTACACCTTC. It encodes CASSVTGGTWYGYTF.